The next 19 T cell receptor beta chains were all read from a single sample in a study of T-cell memory formation after mild COVID-19. TCRdb re-analysed the 5' RACE reads in MiXCR, keeping a single row per CDR3 protein. The table records about 240,000 distinct CDR3 sequences, over 9% of them present only once. Sample: PBMCs or a T cell subset sorted from them (not recorded which). The receptors originated from a man aged 18-30 years who had mild COVID-19 (a few samples of this study predate the infection). Cell type and time point are not known.

This clonotype has a handful of counts. In DNA, the CDR3 is TGTGCCAGCAGCTTACATAAGACAGGGATGGGCCGCGGCTACACCTTC. It is translated as CASSLHKTGMGRGYTF. The J gene is TRBJ1-2, the V gene TRBV7-9; TRBD1 matches at 7 bases. The ends lost 2 bases at V and 8 bases at J; junction bases unmatched: 14. Per germline, CDR1 SEHNR and CDR2 FQNEAQ (reference sequence). The CDR3 loop spans 16 amino acids.

CDR3 sequence reads: CASSSGDRGFQPQHF. The CDR3 bases are TGTGCCAGCAGTTCGGGGGACAGGGGATTCCAGCCCCAGCATTTT. The J gene is TRBJ1-5, the V gene TRBV12-3 or TRBV12-4, with 10 positions matching TRBD1. CDR3 length: 15 residues. The V gene end was trimmed by 4 bases and the J gene end by 7 bases; junction bases not matched to a gene: 7.

This clonotype occurred a few times. The rearrangement uses TRBV29-1 and TRBJ2-5; 8 nucleotides align to TRBD2. J gave up 4 bases and V 5 bases, and 9 bases lay outside the gene matches. This CDR3 has 14 residues. Germline CDR1 is SQVTM and CDR2 is ANQGSEA. CDR3 in DNA: TGCAGCGTTCAAATAGCGGGGTTAAGAGAGACCCAGTACTTC. It is translated as CSVQIAGLRETQYF.

The rearrangement links TRBV7-8 to TRBJ1-1, with D tentatively TRBD1 (6 bases). CDR1 is SGHVS, CDR2 FQNEAQ, per germline. Trimming removed 5 bases from V and 8 bases from J, with 15 bases in between. This CDR3 has 13 residues. The CDR3 protein is CASSLIRGTEAFF. In nucleotides, the CDR3 is TGTGCCAGCAGCCTTATAAGGGGGACAGAAGCTTTCTTT.

This clonotype was recorded a few times. V usage is TRBV10-3 and J usage is TRBJ1-2; no definite D call. The CDR3 totals 14 residues. V shed 7 bases and J shed 0 bases, with 12 bases lying between them. CDR1 and CDR2 (germline): ENHRY, SYGVKD. The CDR3 nucleotides are TGTGCCATCACGGGCGACGGCACTAACTATGGCTACACCTTC. Residues: CAITGDGTNYGYTF.

This clonotype was picked up a small number of times. The J gene is TRBJ2-6, the V gene TRBV6-5; D gene ambiguous. Germline CDR1 reads MNHEY; CDR2 reads SVGAGI. V was cut by 0 bases and J by 6 bases, with 18 bases left in between. The CDR3 has 18 amino acids. The CDR3 is CASSYSIGGVPVANVLTF. DNA for the CDR3: TGTGCCAGCAGTTACTCGATAGGTGGGGTCCCCGTGGCCAACGTCCTGACTTTC.

This clonotype was seen at least ten times. The chain uses TRBV18 and TRBJ1-1, with TRBD1 identical over 7 bases. CDR1 and CDR2 (germline): KGHSH, LQKENI. CDR3 length: 13 residues. With V trimmed by 2 bases and J by 7 bases, 4 bases remained unmatched. The CDR3 reads CASSPDRAHEAFF. CDR3 in DNA: TGTGCCAGCTCACCAGACAGGGCCCATGAAGCTTTCTTT.

This clonotype was observed a handful of times. The rearrangement links TRBV7-9 to TRBJ2-5; D possibly corresponds to TRBD2 (6 bases). The germline gives CDR1 SEHNR, CDR2 FQNEAQ (reference sequence). There are 14 residues in the CDR3. V was cut by 1 base and J by 4 bases, with 10 bases left in between. CDR3 loop: CASSLGRGAETQYF. The CDR3 DNA sequence: TGTGCCAGCAGCTTAGGGCGGGGAGCAGAGACCCAGTACTTC.

This clonotype was counted many times. The chain uses TRBV4-3 and TRBJ2-3; tentative D call: TRBD2 (5 bases). The germline V gene encodes CDR1 LGHNA and CDR2 YSLEER. V was trimmed by 0 bases and J by 5 bases, leaving 6 bases between them. The CDR3 runs to 13 residues. CDR3 bases: TGCGCCAGCAGCCAAGACCGGGGAGATACGCAGTATTTT. Translation gives CASSQDRGDTQYF.

On this clonotype: Germline is not matched at one junction end, which may reflect a read error. The chain joins TRBV7-2 to TRBJ1-3; TRBD1 matches 8 bases. CDR1 is SGHTA, CDR2 FQGNSA, per germline. This CDR3 spans 13 amino acids. This chain's CDR3 is CASSPDRGNTVYF. The CDR3 DNA sequence: TGTGCCAGCAGCCCAGACAGGGGAAACACCGTATATTTT.

This clonotype was detected only a few times. Here the CDR3 reads CASSLFPGQGAREQYF. CDR3 nucleotides: TGCGCCAGCAGCTTGTTCCCGGGACAGGGGGCGCGCGAGCAGTACTTC. V usage is TRBV5-1 and J usage is TRBJ2-7, with TRBD1 matching over 12 bases. This CDR3 is built from 16 residues. CDR1 is SGHRS, CDR2 YFSETQ, per germline. With V trimmed by 1 base and J by 6 bases, 8 bases remained unmatched.

This clonotype has a count of ten or more. The rearrangement uses TRBV20-1 and TRBJ1-1; TRBD1 matches at 8 bases. The V segment lost 6 bases and the J segment 9 bases; nucleotides outside the gene matches: 3. The CDR3 sequence is 10 residues long. Germline lookup yields CDR1 DFQATT and CDR2 SNEGSKA (reference sequence). CDR3 sequence: CSARDRKAFF. The CDR3 DNA sequence: TGCAGTGCAAGGGACAGGAAAGCTTTCTTT.

This clonotype came up many times. The J gene is TRBJ1-5, the V gene TRBV5-6, with D hard to call. V was pared by 1 base and J by 0 bases, with 11 bases between. Germline V lookup: CDR1 SGHDT, CDR2 YYEEEE. The CDR3 sequence is 16 residues long. The CDR3 sequence: CASSLLRLDSNQPQHF. The CDR3 DNA reads TGTGCCAGCAGCTTGTTGCGACTCGATAGCAATCAGCCCCAGCATTTT.

J is TRBJ1-1 and V is TRBV12-3 or TRBV12-4; D is possibly TRBD1 (5 bases). Trimming took 6 bases from V and 2 from J, leaving 7 bases between them. This CDR3 is built from 12 residues. The CDR3 DNA sequence: TGTGCCAGCAGCCGGACAAACACTGAAGCTTTCTTT. Residues: CASSRTNTEAFF.

This clonotype has a handful of counts. The CDR3 DNA sequence: TGTGCCAGCACTGCCGGACTCCCCCAAGAGACCCAGTACTTC. Its protein is CASTAGLPQETQYF. This chain connects TRBV6-2 or TRBV6-3 to TRBJ2-5, with D possibly matching TRBD2 (5 bases). CDR3 length: 14 amino acids. Trimming shortened V by 7 bases and J by 1 base, and 13 bases separated the two germline ends. Germline CDR1 MNHEY, CDR2 SVGEGT.

This clonotype was observed a handful of times. The junction and the germline gene differ at one end; a read error may be behind it. The chain carries TRBV7-2 and TRBJ2-5; 7 bases agree with TRBD2. This CDR3 has 13 residues. CDR1 is SGHTA, CDR2 FQGNSA, per germline. CDR3 DNA: TGTGCCAGCAGCCCAACCCAATCTAGCGGTCCCCACTTC. Encoded protein: CASSPTQSSGPHF.

This clonotype has just a few counts. This sequence joins TRBV7-7 and TRBJ2-2; 7 bases match TRBD2. The CDR3 extends over 15 amino acids. Germline CDR1 and CDR2: SSHAT and FNYEAQ (reference sequence). With 4 bases clipped from V and 1 base from J, the junction kept 3 bases outside the gene matches. CDR3 sequence reads: CASSSGGRNTGELFF. CDR3 sequence (DNA): TGTGCCAGCAGCTCTGGCGGGAGGAACACCGGGGAGCTGTTTTTT.

This clonotype has more than one count but fewer than ten. V is TRBV5-4 and J is TRBJ1-2, with TRBD1 matching over 10 bases. Germline V gene data show CDR1 as SGHNT and CDR2 as YYREEE (reference sequence). This CDR3 is built from 15 residues. V dropped 4 bases and J dropped 3; count of bases not matched to a gene: 6. The CDR3 loop is CASSHRDRGHYGYTF. For the CDR3, the DNA is TGTGCCAGCAGCCACCGGGACAGGGGTCACTATGGCTACACCTTC. Using reference TRBV5-4 and TRBJ1-2 for the parts outside the CDR3, the full variable domain is ETGVTQSPTHLIKTRGQQVTLRCSSQSGHNTVSWYQQALGQGPQFIFQYYREEENGRGNFPPRFSGLQFPNYSSELNVNALELDDSALYLCASSHRDRGHYGYTFGSGTRLTVV.

This clonotype appeared many times. The CDR3 loop is CASSFSGTQPQHF. The CDR3 region has the DNA TGCGCCAGCAGCTTCTCAGGAACTCAGCCCCAGCATTTT. The chain carries TRBV5-1 and TRBJ1-5; D gene unclear. The ends were cut back, 2 bases at V and 6 bases at J, with 9 bases in the middle. In germline, CDR1 is SGHRS, CDR2 YFSETQ. This CDR3 spans 13 amino acids. The complete variable domain, with remaining parts taken from reference TRBV5-1 and TRBJ1-5, reads KAGVTQTPRYLIKTRGQQVTLSCSPISGHRSVSWYQQTPGQGLQFLFEYFSETQRNKGNFPGRFSGRQFSNSRSEMNVSTLELGDSALYLCASSFSGTQPQHFGDGTRLSIL.